This paragraph covers one T cell receptor (beta chain) sequence. V was pared by 5 bases and J by 6 bases, with 7 bases between. Germline loops: CDR1 MNHEY, CDR2 SMNVEV (reference sequence). This CDR3 has 12 amino acids. Authors' processing steps: Quantification of nucleated cells was approximated via reference gene primer amplification. Here immunoSEQ multiplex PCR was the method, and the copy in TCRdb shows in-frame clones only, minus some. V and J calls and clone size are copied from that table; D and trimming were computed from the DNA. The sample contains about 400,000 clones, 80% to 90% of which appear only once. The source of the sample is a study of blood T cell repertoires in COVID-19. In terms of age and location, participants ranged from about 18 to 95 years and lived in about two dozen US areas. Participant-reported clinical history was the basis for cohort assignment. Two negative PCRs, clearance, or symptom resolution had been documented for recovered Cohort 3 donors.

Sample: PBMCs or T cells enriched from blood (not recorded which). The TCR comes from a woman in her forties or fifties who had recovered from COVID-19. The chain links TRBV27 to TRBJ2-2; D remains unclear. CDR3 protein: CASSRESGELFF. CDR3 DNA sequence: TGTGCCAGCAGTCGAGAGTCCGGGGAGCTGTTTTTT.